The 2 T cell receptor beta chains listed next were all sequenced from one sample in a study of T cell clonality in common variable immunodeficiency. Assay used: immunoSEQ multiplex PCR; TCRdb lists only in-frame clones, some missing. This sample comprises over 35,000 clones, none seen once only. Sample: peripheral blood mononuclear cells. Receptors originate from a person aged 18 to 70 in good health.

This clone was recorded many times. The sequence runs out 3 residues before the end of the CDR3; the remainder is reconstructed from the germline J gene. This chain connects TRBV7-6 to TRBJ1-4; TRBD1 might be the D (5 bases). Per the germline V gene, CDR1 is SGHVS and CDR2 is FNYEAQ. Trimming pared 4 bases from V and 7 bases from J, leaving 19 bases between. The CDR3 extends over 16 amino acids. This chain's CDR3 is CASSSLKGRDFEKLFF. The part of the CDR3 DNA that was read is TGTGCCAGCAGCTCCCTAAAGGGGAGGGATTTTGAAAAA.

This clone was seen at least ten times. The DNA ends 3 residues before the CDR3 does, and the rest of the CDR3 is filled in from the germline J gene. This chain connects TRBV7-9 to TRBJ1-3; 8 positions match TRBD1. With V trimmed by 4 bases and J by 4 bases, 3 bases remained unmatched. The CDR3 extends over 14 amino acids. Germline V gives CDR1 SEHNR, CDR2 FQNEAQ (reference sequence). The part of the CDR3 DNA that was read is TGTGCCAGCAGCTCAGGGGGCAGAGGAAACACC. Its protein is CASSSGGRGNT. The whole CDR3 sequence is CASSSGGRGNTIYF.